This TCR beta chain was identified during a study of blood T cells in healthy people across ages. Using a J-beta primer mix together with a sample-barcoded 5' primer, a second PCR was run for about 6 to 11 cycles. Using its own MiXCR run on the 5' RACE reads, TCRdb lists one record per CDR3 protein. Here the sample spans 1.5 million to 2 million distinct CDR3 sequences, about two fifths being singletons. The CDR3 contains 12 residues. Germline CDR1 and CDR2: LGHNA and YNFKEQ. Trimming removed 8 bases from V and 9 bases from J, with 16 bases in between. In its sample, this clonotype was seen a few times.

This sequence joins TRBV4-2 and TRBJ1-1; D not resolved. This clonotype originated in a human donor in good health. Material: blood. The CDR3 nucleotides are TGTGCCAGCCGCGACCGGTCGGTTAAAGCTTTCTTT. Encoded protein: CASRDRSVKAFF.